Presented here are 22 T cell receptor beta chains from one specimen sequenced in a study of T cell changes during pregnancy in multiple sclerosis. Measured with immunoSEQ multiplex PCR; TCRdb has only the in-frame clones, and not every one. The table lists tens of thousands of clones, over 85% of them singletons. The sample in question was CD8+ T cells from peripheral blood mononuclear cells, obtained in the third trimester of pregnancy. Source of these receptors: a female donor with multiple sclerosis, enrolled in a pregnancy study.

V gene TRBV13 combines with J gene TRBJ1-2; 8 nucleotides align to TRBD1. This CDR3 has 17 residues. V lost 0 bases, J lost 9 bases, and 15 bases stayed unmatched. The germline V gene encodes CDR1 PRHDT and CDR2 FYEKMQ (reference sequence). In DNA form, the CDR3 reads TGTGCCAGCAGCTTAGGACCCCCAGGGGGCGGGGACGGGAGCTACACCTTC. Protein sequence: CASSLGPPGGGDGSYTF.

This CDR3 is CASSALVTGWETQYF. The DNA of the CDR3 is TGTGCCAGCAGCGCACTTGTGACAGGGTGGGAGACCCAGTACTTC. V and J are TRBV2 and TRBJ2-5; 7 nucleotides line up with TRBD1. The CDR3 runs to 15 residues. The V segment lost 6 bases and the J segment 5 bases; nucleotides outside the gene matches: 12. CDR1 is SNHLY, CDR2 FYNNEI, per germline. Complete variable domain (other parts from reference TRBV2 and TRBJ2-5): EPEVTQTPSHQVTQMGQEVILRCVPISNHLYFYWYRQILGQKVEFLVSFYNNEISEKSEIFDDQFSVERPDGSNFTLKIRSTKLEDSAMYFCASSALVTGWETQYFGPGTRLLVL.

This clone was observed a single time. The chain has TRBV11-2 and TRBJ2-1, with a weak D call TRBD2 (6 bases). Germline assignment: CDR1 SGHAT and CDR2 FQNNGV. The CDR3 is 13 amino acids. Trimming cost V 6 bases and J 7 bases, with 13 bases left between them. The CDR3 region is CASRPGLDNEQFF. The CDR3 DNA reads TGTGCCAGCAGGCCGGGACTTGATAATGAGCAGTTCTTC.

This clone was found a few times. As DNA, the CDR3 is TGTGCCAGCAGCTTAGATGGGACAGGGGATGCTTTCTTT. Protein sequence: CASSLDGTGDAFF. V gene TRBV7-6 combines with J gene TRBJ1-1; 10 bases are a match to TRBD1. V shed 1 base, J shed 11 bases, and the junction held 4 bases outside the gene matches. The CDR3 totals 13 residues. Germline CDR1 and CDR2: SGHVS and FNYEAQ. Supplemented by reference TRBV7-6 and TRBJ1-1, the full variable domain reads GAGVSQSPRYKVTKRGQDVALRCDPISGHVSLYWYRQALGQGPEFLTYFNYEAQQDKSGLPNDRFSAERPEGSISTLTIQRTEQRDSAMYRCASSLDGTGDAFFGQGTRLTVV.

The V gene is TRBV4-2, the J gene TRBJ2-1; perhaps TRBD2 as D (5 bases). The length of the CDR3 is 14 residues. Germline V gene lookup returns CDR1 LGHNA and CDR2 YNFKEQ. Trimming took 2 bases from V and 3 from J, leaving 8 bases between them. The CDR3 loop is CASSQSTSYNEQFF. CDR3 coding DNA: TGTGCCAGCAGCCAATCCACTAGCTACAATGAGCAGTTCTTC.

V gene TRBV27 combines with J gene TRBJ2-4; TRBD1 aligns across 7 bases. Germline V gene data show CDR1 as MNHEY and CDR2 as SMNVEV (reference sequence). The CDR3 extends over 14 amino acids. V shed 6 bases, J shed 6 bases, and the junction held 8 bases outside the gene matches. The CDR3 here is CASSPRAGGNIQYF. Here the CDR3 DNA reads TGTGCCAGCAGCCCTCGGGCAGGGGGAAACATTCAGTACTTC.

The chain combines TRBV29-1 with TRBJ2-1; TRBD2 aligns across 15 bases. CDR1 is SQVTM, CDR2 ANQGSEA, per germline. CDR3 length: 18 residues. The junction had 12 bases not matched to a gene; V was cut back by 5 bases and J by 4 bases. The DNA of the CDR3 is TGCAGCGTTCCCCGGCCTGGACTAGCGGGAGGGGGATACAATGAGCAGTTCTTC. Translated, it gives CSVPRPGLAGGGYNEQFF.

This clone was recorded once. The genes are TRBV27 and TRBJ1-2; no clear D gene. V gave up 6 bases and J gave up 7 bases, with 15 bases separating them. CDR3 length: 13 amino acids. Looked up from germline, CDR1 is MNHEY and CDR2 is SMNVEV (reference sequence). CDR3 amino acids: CASRTGKTTGYTF. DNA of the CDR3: TGTGCCAGCAGAACCGGGAAAACTACTGGCTACACCTTC.

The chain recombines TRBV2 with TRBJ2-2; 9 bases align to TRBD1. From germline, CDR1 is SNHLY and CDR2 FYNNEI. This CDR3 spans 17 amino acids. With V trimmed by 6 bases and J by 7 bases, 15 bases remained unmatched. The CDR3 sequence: CASRLLRTGEGSGELFF. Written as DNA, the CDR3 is TGTGCCAGCAGGCTACTCAGGACAGGGGAGGGCAGCGGGGAGCTGTTTTTT.

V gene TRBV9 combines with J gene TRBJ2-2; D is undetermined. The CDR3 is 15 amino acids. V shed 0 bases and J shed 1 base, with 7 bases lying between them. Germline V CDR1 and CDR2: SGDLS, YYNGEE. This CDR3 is CASSVGGENTGELFF. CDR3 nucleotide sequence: TGTGCCAGCAGCGTAGGCGGAGAGAACACCGGGGAGCTGTTTTTT.

CDR3 sequence: CASSVQGHYEQYF. The DNA for the CDR3 is TGTGCCAGCAGTGTGCAGGGACACTACGAGCAGTACTTC. The J gene is TRBJ2-7, the V gene TRBV27, with D perhaps TRBD1 (6 bases). The CDR3 runs to 13 residues. Trimming cost V 5 bases and J 3 bases, with 11 bases left between them. Germline-derived CDR1 and CDR2 are MNHEY and SMNVEV (reference sequence).

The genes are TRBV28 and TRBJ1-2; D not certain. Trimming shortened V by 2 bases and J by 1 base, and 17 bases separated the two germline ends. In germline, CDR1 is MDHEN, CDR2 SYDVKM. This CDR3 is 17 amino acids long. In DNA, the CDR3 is TGTGCCAGCAGTTTAGGTCAACAAGCTCAGCGTAACTATGGCTACACCTTC. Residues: CASSLGQQAQRNYGYTF.

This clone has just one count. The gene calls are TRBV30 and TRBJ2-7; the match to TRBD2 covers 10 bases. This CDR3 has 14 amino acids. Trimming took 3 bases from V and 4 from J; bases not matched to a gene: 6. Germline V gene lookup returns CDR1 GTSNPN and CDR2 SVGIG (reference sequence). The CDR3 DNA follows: TGTGCCTGGAGCCCGAGGACTAGCGGTTACGAGCAGTACTTC. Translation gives CAWSPRTSGYEQYF.

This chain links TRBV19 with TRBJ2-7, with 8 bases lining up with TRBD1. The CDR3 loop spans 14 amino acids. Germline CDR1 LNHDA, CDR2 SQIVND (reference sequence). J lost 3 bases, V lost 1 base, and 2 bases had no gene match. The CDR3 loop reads CASSIAGTGYEQYF. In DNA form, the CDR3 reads TGTGCCAGTAGTATAGCCGGGACAGGCTACGAGCAGTACTTC.

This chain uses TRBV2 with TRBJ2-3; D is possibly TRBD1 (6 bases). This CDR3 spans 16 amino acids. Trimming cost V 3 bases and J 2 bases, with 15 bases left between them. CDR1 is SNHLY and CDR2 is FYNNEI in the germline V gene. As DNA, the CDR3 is TGTGCCAGCAGTGAGACCCAAACAGGGTCCACAGATACGCAGTATTTT. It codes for CASSETQTGSTDTQYF.

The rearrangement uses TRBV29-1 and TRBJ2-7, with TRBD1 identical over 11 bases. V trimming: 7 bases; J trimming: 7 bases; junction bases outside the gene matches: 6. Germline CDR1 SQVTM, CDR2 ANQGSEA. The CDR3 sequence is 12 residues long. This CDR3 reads CSGGQGVGEQYF. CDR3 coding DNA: TGCAGCGGGGGACAGGGGGTAGGGGAGCAGTACTTC.

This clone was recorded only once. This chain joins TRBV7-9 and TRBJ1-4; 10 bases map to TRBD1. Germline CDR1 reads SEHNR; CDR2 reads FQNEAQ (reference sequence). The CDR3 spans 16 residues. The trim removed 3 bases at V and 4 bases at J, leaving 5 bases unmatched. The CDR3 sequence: CASSFSGTGDNEKLFF. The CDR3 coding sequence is TGTGCCAGCAGCTTTAGCGGGACAGGGGATAATGAAAAACTGTTTTTT.

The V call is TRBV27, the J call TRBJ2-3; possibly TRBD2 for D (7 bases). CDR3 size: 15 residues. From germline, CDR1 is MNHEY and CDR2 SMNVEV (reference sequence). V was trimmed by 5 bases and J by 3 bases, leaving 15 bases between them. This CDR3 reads CASSKRGGGTDTQYF. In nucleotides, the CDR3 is TGTGCCAGCAGTAAAAGGGGGGGAGGGACAGATACGCAGTATTTT.

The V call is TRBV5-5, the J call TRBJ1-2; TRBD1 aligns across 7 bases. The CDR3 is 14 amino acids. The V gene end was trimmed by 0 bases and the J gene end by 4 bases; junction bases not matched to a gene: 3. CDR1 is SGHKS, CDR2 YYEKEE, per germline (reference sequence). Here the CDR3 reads CASSLGTGVYGYTF. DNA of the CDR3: TGTGCCAGCAGCTTGGGAACAGGGGTCTATGGCTACACCTTC.

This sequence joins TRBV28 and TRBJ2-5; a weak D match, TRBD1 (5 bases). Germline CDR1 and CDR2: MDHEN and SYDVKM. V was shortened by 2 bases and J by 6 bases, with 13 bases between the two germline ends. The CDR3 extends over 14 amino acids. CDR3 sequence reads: CASSLGQGGKTQYF. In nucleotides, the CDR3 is TGTGCCAGCAGTTTAGGGCAGGGTGGAAAGACCCAGTACTTC. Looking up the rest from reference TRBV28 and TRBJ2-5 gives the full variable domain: DVKVTQSSRYLVKRTGEKVFLECVQDMDHENMFWYRQDPGLGLRLIYFSYDVKMKEKGDIPEGYSVSREKKERFSLILESASTNQTSMYLCASSLGQGGKTQYFGPGTRLLVL.

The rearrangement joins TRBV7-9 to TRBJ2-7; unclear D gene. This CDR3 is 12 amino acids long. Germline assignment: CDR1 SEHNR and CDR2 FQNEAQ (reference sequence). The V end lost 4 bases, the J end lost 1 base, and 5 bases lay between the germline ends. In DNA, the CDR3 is TGTGCCAGCAGCTATTCTTCCTACGAGCAGTACTTC. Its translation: CASSYSSYEQYF.

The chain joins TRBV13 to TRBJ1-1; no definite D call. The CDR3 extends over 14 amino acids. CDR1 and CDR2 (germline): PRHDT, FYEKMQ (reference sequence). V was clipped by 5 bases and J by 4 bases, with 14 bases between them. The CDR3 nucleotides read TGTGCCAGCAGCCCGAGACCGGGAACCACTGAAGCTTTCTTT. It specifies CASSPRPGTTEAFF.